In this sample, the clone carrying this T cell receptor (beta chain) turned up many times. Its cognate antigen is unknown. These data originate in a study of glioma-infiltrating T cells. Whole-study findings and limits: Tissue-blood divergence was below expectation in non-neoplastic patients, above in gliomas.

This CDR3 has 14 residues. J was trimmed by 6 bases and V by 5 bases; bases with no gene match: 8. Germline V gene sequence: CDR1 KGHSH, CDR2 LQKENI. TCR alpha and beta CDR3 regions were amplified from RNA using iRepertoire nested multiplex PCR. TCRdb itself ran the multiplex PCR reads through MiXCR, one entry per CDR3 protein. The sample includes approximately 88,000 distinct CDR3 sequences, around 23% of them seen just once. This receptor was obtained from a human donor with low-grade glioma or glioblastoma, undergoing nonglioma brain surgery, or in good health (not recorded which). The chain joins TRBV18 to TRBJ1-1; 8 nucleotides agree with TRBD1. Sequencing input: glioma tissue, nonneoplastic brain tissue, or PBMCs (not recorded which). The CDR3 sequence: CASSSTGVGAEAFF. CDR3 nucleotide sequence: TGTGCCAGCTCATCGACAGGGGTGGGCGCTGAAGCTTTCTTT. Supplemented by reference TRBV18 and TRBJ1-1, the full variable domain reads NAGVMQNPRHLVRRRGQEARLRCSPMKGHSHVYWYRQLPEEGLKFMVYLQKENIIDESGMPKERFSAEFPKEGPSILRIQQVVRGDSAAYFCASSSTGVGAEAFFGQGTRLTVV.